This TCR beta chain stems from a study of blood T cell repertoires in COVID-19. Study-level background: The United States, Italy and Spain supplied acute and convalescent COVID-19 samples. From T cells, B-cell-depleted T cells, or PBMCs came the material, which was cDNA or gDNA.

Authors' analysis steps: The authors estimated nucleated cell counts from reference gene primer amplification. Produced via immunoSEQ multiplex PCR; TCRdb's table is partial and in-frame only. That table is the source of V, J and clone size, and D and trimming were worked out from the DNA. The table lists 650,000 to 800,000 clones, around 89% of them singletons. Source material: peripheral blood. The receptor was derived from a woman aged 18-29 years with acute or convalescent COVID-19.

CDR3 nucleotides: TGTGCCTGGACAGGGTCTAGTATCGACTATGGCTACACCTTC. Protein product: CAWTGSSIDYGYTF. V usage is TRBV30 and J usage is TRBJ1-2; possibly TRBD1 for D (5 bases). CDR1 is GTSNPN, CDR2 SVGIG, per germline (reference sequence). The CDR3 is 14 residues long. V lost 4 bases and J lost 3, with 15 bases in between.